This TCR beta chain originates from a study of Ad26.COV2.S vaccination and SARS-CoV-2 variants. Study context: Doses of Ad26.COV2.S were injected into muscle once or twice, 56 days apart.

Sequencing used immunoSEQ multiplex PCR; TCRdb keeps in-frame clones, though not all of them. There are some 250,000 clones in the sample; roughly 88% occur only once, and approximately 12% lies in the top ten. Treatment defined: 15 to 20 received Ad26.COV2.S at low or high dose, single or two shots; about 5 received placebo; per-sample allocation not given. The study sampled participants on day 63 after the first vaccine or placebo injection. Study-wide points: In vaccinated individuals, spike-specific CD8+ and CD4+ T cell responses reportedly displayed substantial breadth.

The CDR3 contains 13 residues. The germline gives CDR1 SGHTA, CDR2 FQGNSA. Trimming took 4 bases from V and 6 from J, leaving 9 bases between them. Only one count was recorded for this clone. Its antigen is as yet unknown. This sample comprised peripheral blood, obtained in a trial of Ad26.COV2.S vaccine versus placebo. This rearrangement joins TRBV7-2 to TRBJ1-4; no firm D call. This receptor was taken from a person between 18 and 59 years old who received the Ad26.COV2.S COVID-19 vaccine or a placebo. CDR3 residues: CASSSAPHEKLFF. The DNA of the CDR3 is TGTGCCAGCAGCTCTGCCCCGCATGAAAAACTGTTTTTT. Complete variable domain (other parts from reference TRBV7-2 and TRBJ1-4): GAGVSQSPSNKVTEKGKDVELRCDPISGHTALYWYRQSLGQGLEFLIYFQGNSAPDKSGLPSDRFSAERTGGSVSTLTIQRTQQEDSAVYLCASSSAPHEKLFFGSGTQLSVL.